This T cell receptor beta chain was recorded in a study of T cell repertoires in cytomegalovirus infection. Study-level background: Researchers turned to recently identified HLA-C-restricted CMV epitopes as well as well-studied HLA-B-restricted ones. Carrying CMV and the relevant HLA type showed in public TCR beta signatures.

This clonotype has a handful of counts. The antigen is unknown. The CDR3 covers 15 residues. CDR1 is SGHVS, CDR2 FNYEAQ, per germline. V shed 4 bases, J shed 2 bases, and the junction held 7 bases outside the gene matches. TCRdb recomputed calls from the reads with MiXCR, one row per CDR3 protein. The sample has about 740,000 distinct CDR3 sequences, around 35% seen once. Regarding the study as a whole: HLA-C-restricted CMV clonotypes gave the most frequent clonotype in two of eight donors.

This receptor was obtained from a human donor in good health (CMV status not recorded). Some clones in this sample may be carry-over from other donors' samples. Specimen: cultured PBMCs, collected from culture after CMV antigen stimulation. V and J are TRBV7-6 and TRBJ1-1; TRBD1 aligns across 7 bases. CDR3 loop: CASSSTGSTNTEAFF. CDR3 DNA sequence: TGTGCCAGCAGCTCGACAGGGTCCACAAACACTGAAGCTTTCTTT.